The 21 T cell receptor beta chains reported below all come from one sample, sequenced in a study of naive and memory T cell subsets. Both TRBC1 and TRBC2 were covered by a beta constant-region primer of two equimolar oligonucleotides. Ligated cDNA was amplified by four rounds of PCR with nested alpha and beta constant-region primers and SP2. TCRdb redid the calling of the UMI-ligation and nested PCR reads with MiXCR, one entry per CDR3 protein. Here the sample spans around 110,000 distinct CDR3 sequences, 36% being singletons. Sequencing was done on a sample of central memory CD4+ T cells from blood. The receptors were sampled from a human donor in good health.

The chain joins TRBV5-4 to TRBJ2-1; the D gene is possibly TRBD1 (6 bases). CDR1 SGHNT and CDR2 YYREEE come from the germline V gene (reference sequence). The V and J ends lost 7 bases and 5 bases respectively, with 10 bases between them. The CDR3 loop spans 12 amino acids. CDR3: CASSKGDNEQFF. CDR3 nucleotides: TGTGCCAGCTCAAAGGGGGACAATGAGCAGTTCTTC. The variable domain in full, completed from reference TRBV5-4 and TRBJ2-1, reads ETGVTQSPTHLIKTRGQQVTLRCSSQSGHNTVSWYQQALGQGPQFIFQYYREEENGRGNFPPRFSGLQFPNYSSELNVNALELDDSALYLCASSKGDNEQFFGPGTRLTVL.

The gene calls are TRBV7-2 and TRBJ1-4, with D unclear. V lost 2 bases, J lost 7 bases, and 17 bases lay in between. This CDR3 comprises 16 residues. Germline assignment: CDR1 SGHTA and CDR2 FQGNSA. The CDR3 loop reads CASSLTVGKGGEKLFF. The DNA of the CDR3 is TGTGCCAGCAGCTTAACCGTCGGGAAGGGAGGTGAAAAACTGTTTTTT.

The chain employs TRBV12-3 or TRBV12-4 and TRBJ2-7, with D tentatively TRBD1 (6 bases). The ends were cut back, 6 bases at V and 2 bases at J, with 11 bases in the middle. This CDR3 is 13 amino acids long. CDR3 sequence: CASSVQGPYEQYF. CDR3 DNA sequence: TGTGCCAGCAGCGTACAGGGCCCCTACGAGCAGTACTTC.

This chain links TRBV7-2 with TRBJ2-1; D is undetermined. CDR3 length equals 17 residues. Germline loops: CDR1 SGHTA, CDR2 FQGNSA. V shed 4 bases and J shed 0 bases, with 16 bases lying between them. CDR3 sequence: CASSSTLTFSSYNEQFF. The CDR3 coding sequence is TGTGCCAGCAGCTCGACCTTGACTTTCTCCTCCTACAATGAGCAGTTCTTC.

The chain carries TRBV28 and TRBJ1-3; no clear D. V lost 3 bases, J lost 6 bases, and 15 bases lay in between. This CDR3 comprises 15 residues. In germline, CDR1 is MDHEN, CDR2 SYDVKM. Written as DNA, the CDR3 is TGTGCCAGCAGTTTCCTCCCCCATCGCGAAAACACCATATATTTT. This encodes CASSFLPHRENTIYF.

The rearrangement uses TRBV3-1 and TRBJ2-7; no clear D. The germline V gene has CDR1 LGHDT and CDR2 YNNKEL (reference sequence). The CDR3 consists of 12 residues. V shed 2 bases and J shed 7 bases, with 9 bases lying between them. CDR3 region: CASSQRAFEQYF. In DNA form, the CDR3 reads TGTGCCAGCAGCCAACGTGCTTTTGAGCAGTACTTC.

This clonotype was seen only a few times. CDR3 sequence: CSVAVSGRTDTQYF. The CDR3 bases are TGCAGCGTTGCAGTTAGCGGGAGAACAGATACGCAGTATTTT. The genes are TRBV29-1 and TRBJ2-3, with TRBD2 identical over 9 bases. The CDR3 runs to 14 residues. Germline CDR1 reads SQVTM; CDR2 reads ANQGSEA. V was clipped by 4 bases and J by 3 bases; unmatched bases: 5.

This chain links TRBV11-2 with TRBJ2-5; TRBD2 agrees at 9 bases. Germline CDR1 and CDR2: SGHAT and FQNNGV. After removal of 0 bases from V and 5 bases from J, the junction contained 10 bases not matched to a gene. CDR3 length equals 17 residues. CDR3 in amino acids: CASSLDPGLAAGETQYF. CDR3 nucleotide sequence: TGTGCCAGCAGCTTAGATCCGGGACTAGCAGCAGGGGAGACCCAGTACTTC.

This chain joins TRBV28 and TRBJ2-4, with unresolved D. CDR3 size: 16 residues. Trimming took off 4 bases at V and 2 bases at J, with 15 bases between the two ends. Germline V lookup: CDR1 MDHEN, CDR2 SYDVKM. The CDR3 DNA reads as TGTGCCAGCAGTTATGACTCGCAAGGCCCCAAAAACATTCAGTACTTC. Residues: CASSYDSQGPKNIQYF.

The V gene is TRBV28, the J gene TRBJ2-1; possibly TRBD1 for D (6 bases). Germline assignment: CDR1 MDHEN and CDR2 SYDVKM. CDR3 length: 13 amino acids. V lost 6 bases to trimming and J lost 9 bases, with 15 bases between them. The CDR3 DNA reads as TGTGCCAGCAGAGCCGGGACACGGACTGAGCAGTTCTTC. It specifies CASRAGTRTEQFF.

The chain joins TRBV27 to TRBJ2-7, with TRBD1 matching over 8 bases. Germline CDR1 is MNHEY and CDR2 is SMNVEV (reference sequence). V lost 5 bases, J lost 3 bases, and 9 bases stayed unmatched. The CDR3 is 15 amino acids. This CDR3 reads CASSPEDRVSYEQYF. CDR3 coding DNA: TGTGCCAGCAGTCCGGAGGACAGGGTTAGCTACGAGCAGTACTTC.

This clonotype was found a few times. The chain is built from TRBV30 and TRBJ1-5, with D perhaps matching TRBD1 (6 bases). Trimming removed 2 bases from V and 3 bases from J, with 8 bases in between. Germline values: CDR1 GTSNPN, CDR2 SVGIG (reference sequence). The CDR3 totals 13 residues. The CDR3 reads CAWSWTDNQPQHF. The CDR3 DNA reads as TGTGCCTGGAGTTGGACAGACAATCAGCCCCAGCATTTT. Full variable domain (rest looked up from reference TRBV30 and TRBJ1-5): SQTIHQWPATLVQPVGSPLSLECTVEGTSNPNLYWYRQAAGRGLQLLFYSVGIGQISSEVPQNLSASRPQDRQFILSSKKLLLSDSGFYLCAWSWTDNQPQHFGDGTRLSIL.

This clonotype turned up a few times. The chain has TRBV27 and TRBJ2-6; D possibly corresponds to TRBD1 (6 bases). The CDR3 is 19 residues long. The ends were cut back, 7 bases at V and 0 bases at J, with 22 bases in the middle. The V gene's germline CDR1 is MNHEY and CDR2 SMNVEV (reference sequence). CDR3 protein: CASTPRGYQSSSGANVLTF. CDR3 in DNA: TGTGCCAGCACCCCTAGGGGGTATCAATCAAGCTCTGGGGCCAACGTCCTGACTTTC.

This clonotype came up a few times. CDR3 region: CASSQTGISNQPQHF. DNA for the CDR3: TGTGCCAGCAGTCAAACAGGAATTAGCAATCAGCCCCAGCATTTT. The rearrangement joins TRBV12-3 or TRBV12-4 to TRBJ1-5; tentative D call: TRBD1 (5 bases). Trimming took off 5 bases at V and 0 bases at J, with 11 bases between the two ends. This CDR3 comprises 15 residues.

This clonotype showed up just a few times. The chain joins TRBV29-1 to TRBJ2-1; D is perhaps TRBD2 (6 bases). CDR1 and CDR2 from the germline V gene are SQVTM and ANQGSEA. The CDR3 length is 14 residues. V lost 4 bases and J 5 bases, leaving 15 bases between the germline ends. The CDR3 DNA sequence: TGCAGCGTTGTATGGCGGGGAGCCAACAATGAGCAGTTCTTC. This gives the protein CSVVWRGANNEQFF.

CDR3 in DNA: TGTGCCAGCAGCCCGGCGGGGGTTGGCCTGGGAGTCTACACCTTC. It yields the protein CASSPAGVGLGVYTF. The chain has TRBV7-6 and TRBJ1-2; a possible D gene is TRBD1 (5 bases). V lost 5 bases to trimming and J lost 10 bases, with 23 bases between them. There are 15 residues in the CDR3. CDR1 is SGHVS and CDR2 is FNYEAQ in the germline V gene.

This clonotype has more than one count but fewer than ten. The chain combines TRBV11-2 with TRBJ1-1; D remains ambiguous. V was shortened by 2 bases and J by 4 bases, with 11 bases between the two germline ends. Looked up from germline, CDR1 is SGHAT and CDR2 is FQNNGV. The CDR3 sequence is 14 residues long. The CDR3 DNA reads TGTGCCAGCAGCTTAAGTAGGTCATCCACTGAAGCTTTCTTT. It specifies CASSLSRSSTEAFF.

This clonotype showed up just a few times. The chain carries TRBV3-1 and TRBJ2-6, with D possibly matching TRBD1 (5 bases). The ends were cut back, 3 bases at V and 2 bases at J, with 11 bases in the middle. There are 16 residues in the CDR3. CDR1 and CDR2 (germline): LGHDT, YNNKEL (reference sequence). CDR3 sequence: CASSHRQRAGANVLTF. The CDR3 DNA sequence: TGTGCCAGCAGCCACCGACAGCGCGCTGGGGCCAACGTCCTGACTTTC.

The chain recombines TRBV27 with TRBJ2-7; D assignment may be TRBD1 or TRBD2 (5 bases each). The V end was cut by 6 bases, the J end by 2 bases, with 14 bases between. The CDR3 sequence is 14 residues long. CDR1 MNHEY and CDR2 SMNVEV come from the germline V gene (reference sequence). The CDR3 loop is CASSARDGAYEQYF. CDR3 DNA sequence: TGTGCCAGCAGCGCCCGGGACGGAGCCTACGAGCAGTACTTC.

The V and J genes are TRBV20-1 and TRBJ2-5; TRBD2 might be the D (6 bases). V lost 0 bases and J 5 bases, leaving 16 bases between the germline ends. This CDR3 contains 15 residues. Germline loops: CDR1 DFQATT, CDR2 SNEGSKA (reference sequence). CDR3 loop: CSARDSRGSHETQYF. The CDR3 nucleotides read TGCAGTGCTAGAGATAGTCGGGGGAGTCATGAGACCCAGTACTTC.

The CDR3 spells CASSFLGLQGPNYGYTF. The CDR3 coding sequence is TGTGCCAGCAGTTTCCTAGGCCTACAGGGACCTAACTATGGCTACACCTTC. The chain couples TRBV28 to TRBJ1-2; possible D gene TRBD1, 6 bases. Germline V lookup: CDR1 MDHEN, CDR2 SYDVKM. Trimming stripped 3 bases from V and 0 bases from J, with 17 bases between. The CDR3 totals 17 residues.